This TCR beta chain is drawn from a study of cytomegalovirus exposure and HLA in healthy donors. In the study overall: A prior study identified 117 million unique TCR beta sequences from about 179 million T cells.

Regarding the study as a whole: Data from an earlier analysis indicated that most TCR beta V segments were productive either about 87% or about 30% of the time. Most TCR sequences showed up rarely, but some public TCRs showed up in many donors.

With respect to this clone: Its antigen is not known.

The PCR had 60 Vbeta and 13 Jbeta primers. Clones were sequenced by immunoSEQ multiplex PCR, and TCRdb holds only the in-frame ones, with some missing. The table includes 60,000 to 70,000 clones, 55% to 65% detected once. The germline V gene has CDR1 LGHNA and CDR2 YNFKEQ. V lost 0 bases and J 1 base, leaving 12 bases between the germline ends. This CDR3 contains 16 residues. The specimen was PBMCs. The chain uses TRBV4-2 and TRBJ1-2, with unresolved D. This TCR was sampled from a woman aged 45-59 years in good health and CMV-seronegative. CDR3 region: CASSQDLAGDNYGYTF. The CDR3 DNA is TGTGCCAGCAGCCAAGATCTGGCAGGTGATAACTATGGCTACACCTTC.